The clone carrying this T cell receptor beta chain turned up a few times. The record originates from a study of radiation and T cells in renal cell carcinoma. TCRdb's copy holds only in-frame clones and misses some; the assay was immunoSEQ multiplex PCR. Found here are approximately 140,000 clones, 75% to 90% of them singletons; the top ten hold less than 25%. Time point: baseline pretreatment blood. Indicated treatment: 15 Gy SBRT to primary tumor, nephrectomy 4 weeks later. The J segment lost 1 base and the V segment lost 4 bases, leaving 7 bases of the junction unmatched. Germline V gives CDR1 SGHTA, CDR2 FQGNSA. This CDR3 comprises 16 residues.

This material consisted of blood, taken from a patient whose treatment included radiotherapy and nephrectomy. This TCR derives from a woman aged 45-60 years with renal cell carcinoma. The chain is built from TRBV7-2 and TRBJ2-3; TRBD2 matches at 8 bases. In DNA form, the CDR3 reads TGTGCCAGCAGCTCAAGTTGGCGGGGGGGCACAGATACGCAGTATTTT. The encoded protein is CASSSSWRGGTDTQYF.